The following is a TCR beta chain sequence with its context. The use of a sample-barcoded 5' primer and a J-beta primer mix characterized a second PCR of 7 to 11 cycles. TCRdb called the 5' RACE reads again in MiXCR, with one record for every CDR3 protein. Of around 1,500,000 distinct CDR3 sequences listed, 40% to 50% are singletons. The entry originates in a study of blood T cells in healthy people across ages. It was approximately 10 milliliters of peripheral blood that were drawn from each donor. The TCR was taken from a woman aged 18-30 years in good health. Sequencing was done on a sample of blood.

The CDR3 DNA is TGCAGCGTCTCGTCCTTCCGGGACAGGGGTGGCACAGATACGCAGTATTTT. Translated: CSVSSFRDRGGTDTQYF. The chain has TRBV29-1 and TRBJ2-3; 10 positions agree with TRBD1. V lost 6 bases to trimming and J lost 1 base; unmatched junction nucleotides: 13. The germline V gene encodes CDR1 SQVTM and CDR2 ANQGSEA. This CDR3 region has 17 residues.